One sample yielded the 7 T cell receptor beta chains listed below, sequenced in a study of cytotoxic CD8 clonotypes in ibrutinib-treated CLL (dated by TCRdb to the early 2020s). Receptor amplification or capture employed the immunoSEQ multiplex PCR assay. Held by TCRdb, this immuneACCESS table contains in-frame sequences only and omits some clones. Under half of the omission traces to an unresolved V gene where checked; the cause of the rest is unknown. The sample yields 30,000 to 40,000 clones; roughly three quarters were counted once. The ten largest account for 25% to 35% of the sample. Specimen: PBMCs, collected before ibrutinib treatment. Receptors were obtained from a human donor with chronic lymphocytic leukemia.

The chain has TRBV28 and TRBJ2-7; 9 bases match TRBD1. After removal of 6 bases from V and 5 bases from J, the junction contained 11 bases not matched to a gene. Germline CDR1 and CDR2: MDHEN and SYDVKM. This CDR3 comprises 15 residues. In nucleotides, the CDR3 is TGTGCCAGCAGCCGCCGGGGACAGGGATCCCACGAGCAGTACTTC. It yields the protein CASSRRGQGSHEQYF.

This chain joins TRBV10-1 and TRBJ1-5; 7 nucleotides agree with TRBD1. In germline, CDR1 is WNHNN, CDR2 SYGVQD (reference sequence). The V gene end was trimmed by 6 bases and the J gene end by 5 bases; junction bases not matched to a gene: 19. This CDR3 comprises 18 residues. In DNA form, the CDR3 reads TGCGCCAGCAGCTCCGGACAGGTCCAATGCAAGGCCTATCAGCCCCAGCATTTT. This gives the protein CASSSGQVQCKAYQPQHF.

The CDR3 sequence: CASSPRDRGITDTQYF. The CDR3 DNA follows: TGTGCCAGCTCCCCGCGGGACAGGGGTATAACAGATACGCAGTATTTT. The J gene is TRBJ2-3, the V gene TRBV18; TRBD1 aligns across 10 bases. V was clipped by 6 bases and J by 3 bases; unmatched bases: 9. Looked up from germline, CDR1 is KGHSH and CDR2 is LQKENI. The CDR3 is 16 residues long.

The chain uses TRBV27 and TRBJ2-7; D is unresolved. CDR1 and CDR2 (germline): MNHEY, SMNVEV (reference sequence). The CDR3 has 14 amino acids. V lost 5 bases and J 3 bases, leaving 14 bases between the germline ends. CDR3 residues: CASSAQGPLYEQYF. CDR3 DNA sequence: TGTGCCAGCAGTGCCCAAGGTCCACTCTACGAGCAGTACTTC.

The chain has TRBV7-2 and TRBJ1-2; 7 nucleotides align to TRBD1. Trimming took 5 bases from V and 2 from J; bases not matched to a gene: 2. The CDR3 sequence is 13 residues long. The germline gives CDR1 SGHTA, CDR2 FQGNSA. CDR3 loop: CASSPTGNYGYTF. DNA for the CDR3: TGTGCCAGCAGCCCGACAGGGAACTATGGCTACACCTTC.

The rearrangement joins TRBV7-8 to TRBJ2-7; 7 bases align to TRBD2. Looked up from germline, CDR1 is SGHVS and CDR2 is FQNEAQ. The CDR3 is 12 residues long. V trimming: 4 bases; J trimming: 3 bases; junction bases outside the gene matches: 0. CDR3 bases: TGTGCCAGCAGCTGGACTAGCTACGAGCAGTACTTC. Protein sequence: CASSWTSYEQYF.

The chain uses TRBV7-3 and TRBJ2-1; 8 bases match TRBD2. The V gene's germline CDR1 is SGHTA and CDR2 FQGTGA. V lost 4 bases, J lost 1 base, and 6 bases stayed unmatched. The CDR3 loop spans 16 amino acids. CDR3: CASSSISGSSYNEQFF. Written as DNA, the CDR3 is TGTGCCAGCAGCTCCATAAGCGGGAGTTCCTACAATGAGCAGTTCTTC. Supplemented by reference TRBV7-3 and TRBJ2-1, the full variable domain reads GAGVSQTPSNKVTEKGKYVELRCDPISGHTALYWYRQSLGQGPEFLIYFQGTGAADDSGLPNDRFFAVRPEGSVSTLKIQRTERGDSAVYLCASSSISGSSYNEQFFGPGTRLTVL.